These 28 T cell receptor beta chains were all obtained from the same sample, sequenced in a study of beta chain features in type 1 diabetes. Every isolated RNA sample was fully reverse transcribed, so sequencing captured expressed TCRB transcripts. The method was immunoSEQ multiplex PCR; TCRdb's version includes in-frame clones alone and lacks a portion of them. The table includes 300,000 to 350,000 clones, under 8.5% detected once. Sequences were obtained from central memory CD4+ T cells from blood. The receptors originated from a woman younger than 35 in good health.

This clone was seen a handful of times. The CDR3 spells CASSIPGQGTDTQYF. For the CDR3, the DNA is TGTGCCAGCAGCATACCGGGACAGGGAACAGATACGCAGTATTTT. The chain combines TRBV14 with TRBJ2-3; TRBD1 aligns across 9 bases. The germline V gene has CDR1 SGHDN and CDR2 FVKESK. Germline trimming cut 5 bases from V and 3 bases from J; bases unmatched to any gene: 6. The CDR3 spans 15 residues.

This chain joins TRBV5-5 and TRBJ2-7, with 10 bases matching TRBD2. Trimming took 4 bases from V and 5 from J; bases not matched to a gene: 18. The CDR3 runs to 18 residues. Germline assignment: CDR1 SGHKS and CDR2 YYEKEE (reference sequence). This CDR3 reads CASSPHIAGGALSNEQYF. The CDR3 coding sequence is TGTGCCAGCAGCCCACATATAGCGGGAGGCGCACTTTCCAACGAGCAGTACTTC.

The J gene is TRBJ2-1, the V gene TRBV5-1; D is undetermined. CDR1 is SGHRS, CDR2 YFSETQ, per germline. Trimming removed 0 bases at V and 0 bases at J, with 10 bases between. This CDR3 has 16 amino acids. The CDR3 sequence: CASSLVGSLSYNEQFF. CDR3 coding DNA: TGCGCCAGCAGCTTGGTTGGTAGCCTCTCCTACAATGAGCAGTTCTTC.

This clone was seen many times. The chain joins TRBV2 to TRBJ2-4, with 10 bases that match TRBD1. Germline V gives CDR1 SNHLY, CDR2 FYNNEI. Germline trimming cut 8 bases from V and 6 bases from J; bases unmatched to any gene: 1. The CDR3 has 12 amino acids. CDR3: CASRQGANIQYF. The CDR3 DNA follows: TGTGCCAGCCGACAGGGGGCAAACATTCAGTACTTC.

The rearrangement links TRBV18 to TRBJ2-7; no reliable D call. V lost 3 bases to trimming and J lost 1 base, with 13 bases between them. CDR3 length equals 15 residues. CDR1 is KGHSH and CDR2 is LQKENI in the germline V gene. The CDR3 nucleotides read TGTGCCAGCTCACCTCGTCCAGACTCGTCCTACGAGCAGTACTTC. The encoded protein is CASSPRPDSSYEQYF.

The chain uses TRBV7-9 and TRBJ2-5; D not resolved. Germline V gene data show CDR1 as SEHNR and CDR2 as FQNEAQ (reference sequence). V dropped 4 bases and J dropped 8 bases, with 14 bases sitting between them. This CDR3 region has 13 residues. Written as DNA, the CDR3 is TGTGCCAGCAGCTCCCGCGGCGATCGAACCCAGTACTTC. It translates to CASSSRGDRTQYF.

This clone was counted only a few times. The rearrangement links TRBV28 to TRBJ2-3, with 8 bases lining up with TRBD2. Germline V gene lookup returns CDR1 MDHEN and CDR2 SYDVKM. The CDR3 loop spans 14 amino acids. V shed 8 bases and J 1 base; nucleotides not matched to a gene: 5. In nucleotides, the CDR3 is TGTGCCAGCGCTTCGCGGGGGGGCACAGATACGCAGTATTTT. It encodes CASASRGGTDTQYF.

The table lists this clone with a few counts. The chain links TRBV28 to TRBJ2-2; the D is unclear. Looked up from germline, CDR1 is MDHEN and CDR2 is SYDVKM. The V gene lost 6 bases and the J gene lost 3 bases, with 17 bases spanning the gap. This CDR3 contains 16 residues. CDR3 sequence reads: CASREGRGIYTGELFF. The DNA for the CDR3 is TGTGCCAGCAGGGAAGGTAGAGGCATATACACCGGGGAGCTGTTTTTT.

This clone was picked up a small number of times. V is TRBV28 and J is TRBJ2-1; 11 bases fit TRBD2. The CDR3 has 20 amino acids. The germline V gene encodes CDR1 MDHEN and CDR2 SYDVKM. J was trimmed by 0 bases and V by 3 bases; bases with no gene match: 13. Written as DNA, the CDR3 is TGTGCCAGCAGTTTCATAGGGATAACCGGGACTAGCGGCTCCTACAATGAGCAGTTCTTC. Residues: CASSFIGITGTSGSYNEQFF. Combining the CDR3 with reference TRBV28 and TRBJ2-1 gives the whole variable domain DVKVTQSSRYLVKRTGEKVFLECVQDMDHENMFWYRQDPGLGLRLIYFSYDVKMKEKGDIPEGYSVSREKKERFSLILESASTNQTSMYLCASSFIGITGTSGSYNEQFFGPGTRLTVL.

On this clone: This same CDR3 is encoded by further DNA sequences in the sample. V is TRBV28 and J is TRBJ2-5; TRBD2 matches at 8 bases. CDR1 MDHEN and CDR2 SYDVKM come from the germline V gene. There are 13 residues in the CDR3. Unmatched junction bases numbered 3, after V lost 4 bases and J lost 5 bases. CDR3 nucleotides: TGTGCCAGCAGTTCGGGAGGGAGGGAGACCCAGTACTTC. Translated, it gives CASSSGGRETQYF.

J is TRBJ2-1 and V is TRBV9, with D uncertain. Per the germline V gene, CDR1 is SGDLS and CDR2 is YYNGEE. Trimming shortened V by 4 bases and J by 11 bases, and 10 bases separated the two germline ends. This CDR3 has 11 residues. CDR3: CASSSTGKQFF. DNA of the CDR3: TGTGCCAGCAGCTCAACGGGTAAGCAGTTCTTC. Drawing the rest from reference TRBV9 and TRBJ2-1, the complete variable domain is DSGVTQTPKHLITATGQRVTLRCSPRSGDLSVYWYQQSLDQGLQFLIQYYNGEERAKGNILERFSAQQFPDLHSELNLSSLELGDSALYFCASSSTGKQFFGPGTRLTVL.

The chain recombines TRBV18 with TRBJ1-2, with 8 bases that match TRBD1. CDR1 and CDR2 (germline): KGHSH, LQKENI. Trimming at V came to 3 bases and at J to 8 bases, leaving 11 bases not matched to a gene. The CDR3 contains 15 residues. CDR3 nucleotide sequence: TGTGCCAGCTCACCGGCTCCCGGGACAGGAGGAGGCTACACCTTC. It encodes CASSPAPGTGGGYTF. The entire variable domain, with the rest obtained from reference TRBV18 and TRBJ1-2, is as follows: NAGVMQNPRHLVRRRGQEARLRCSPMKGHSHVYWYRQLPEEGLKFMVYLQKENIIDESGMPKERFSAEFPKEGPSILRIQQVVRGDSAAYFCASSPAPGTGGGYTFGSGTRLTVV.

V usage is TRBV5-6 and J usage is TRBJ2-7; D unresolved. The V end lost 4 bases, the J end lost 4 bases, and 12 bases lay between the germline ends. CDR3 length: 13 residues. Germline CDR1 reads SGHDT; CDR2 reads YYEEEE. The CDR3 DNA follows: TGTGCCAGCAGCACGGCCATGACTTACGAGCAGTACTTC. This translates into CASSTAMTYEQYF.

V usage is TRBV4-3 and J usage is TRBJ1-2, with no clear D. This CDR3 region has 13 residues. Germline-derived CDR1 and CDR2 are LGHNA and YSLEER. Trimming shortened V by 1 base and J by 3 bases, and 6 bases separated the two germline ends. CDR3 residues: CASSQVQHYGYTF. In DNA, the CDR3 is TGCGCCAGCAGCCAAGTTCAGCACTATGGCTACACCTTC.

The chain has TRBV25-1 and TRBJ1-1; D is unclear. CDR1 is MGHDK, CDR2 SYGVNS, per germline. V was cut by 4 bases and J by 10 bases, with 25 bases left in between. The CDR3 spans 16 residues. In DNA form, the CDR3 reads TGTGCCAGCAGTGCGACCCCGACTACCTCGGGGTTGGGAGCTTTCTTT. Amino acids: CASSATPTTSGLGAFF.

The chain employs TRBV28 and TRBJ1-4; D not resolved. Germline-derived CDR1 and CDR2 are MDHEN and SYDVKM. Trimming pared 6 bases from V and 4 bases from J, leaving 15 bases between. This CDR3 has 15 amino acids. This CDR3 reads CASSTVGFYNEKLFF. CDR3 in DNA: TGTGCCAGCAGCACTGTCGGGTTCTATAATGAAAAACTGTTTTTT.

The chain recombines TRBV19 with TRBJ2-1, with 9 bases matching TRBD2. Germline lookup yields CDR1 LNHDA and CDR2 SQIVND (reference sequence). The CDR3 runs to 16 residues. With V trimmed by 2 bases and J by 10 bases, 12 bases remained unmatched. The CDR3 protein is CASSISPGLALGEQFF. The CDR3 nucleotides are TGTGCCAGTAGTATAAGTCCCGGACTAGCGCTTGGGGAGCAGTTCTTC.

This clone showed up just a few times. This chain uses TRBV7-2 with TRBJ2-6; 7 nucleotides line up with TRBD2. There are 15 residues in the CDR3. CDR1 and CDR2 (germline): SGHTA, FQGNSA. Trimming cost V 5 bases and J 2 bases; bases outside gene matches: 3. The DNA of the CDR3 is TGTGCCAGCAGCAGCACTAGCGCTGGGGCCAACGTCCTGACTTTC. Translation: CASSSTSAGANVLTF.

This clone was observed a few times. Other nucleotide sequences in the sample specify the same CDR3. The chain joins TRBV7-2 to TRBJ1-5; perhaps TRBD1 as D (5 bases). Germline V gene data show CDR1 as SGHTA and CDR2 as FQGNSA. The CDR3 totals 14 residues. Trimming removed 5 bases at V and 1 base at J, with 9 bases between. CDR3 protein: CASSLTASNQPQHF. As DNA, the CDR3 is TGTGCCAGCAGCCTGACAGCAAGCAATCAGCCCCAGCATTTT. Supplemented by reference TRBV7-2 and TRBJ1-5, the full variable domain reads GAGVSQSPSNKVTEKGKDVELRCDPISGHTALYWYRQSLGQGLEFLIYFQGNSAPDKSGLPSDRFSAERTGGSVSTLTIQRTQQEDSAVYLCASSLTASNQPQHFGDGTRLSIL.

In DNA, the CDR3 is TGTGCCAGCAGCGTATTGGACGGGGCGGATACGCAGTATTTT. Encoded protein: CASSVLDGADTQYF. The rearrangement links TRBV9 to TRBJ2-3; the D call may be TRBD1 or TRBD2 (5 bases each). Germline V CDR1 and CDR2: SGDLS, YYNGEE. V was clipped by 1 base and J by 6 bases, with 12 bases between them. The CDR3 has 14 residues.

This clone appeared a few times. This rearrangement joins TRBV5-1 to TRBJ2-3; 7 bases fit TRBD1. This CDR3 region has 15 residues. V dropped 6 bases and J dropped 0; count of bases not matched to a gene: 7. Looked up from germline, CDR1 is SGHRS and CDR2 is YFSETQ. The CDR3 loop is CASNRDRQSTDTQYF. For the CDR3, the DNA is TGCGCCAGCAACCGGGACAGACAAAGCACAGATACGCAGTATTTT.

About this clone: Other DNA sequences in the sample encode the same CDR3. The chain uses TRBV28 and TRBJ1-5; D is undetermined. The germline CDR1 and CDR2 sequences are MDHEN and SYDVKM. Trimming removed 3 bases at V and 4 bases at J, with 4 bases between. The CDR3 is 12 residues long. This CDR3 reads CASSLGNQPQHF. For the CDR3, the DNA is TGTGCCAGCAGTTTGGGGAATCAGCCCCAGCATTTT.

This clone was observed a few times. The CDR3 loop is CASTRGIRMSSYNEQFF. CDR3 DNA sequence: TGTGCCAGCACTCGTGGTATAAGGATGAGCTCCTACAATGAGCAGTTCTTC. The genes are TRBV19 and TRBJ2-1; D is uncertain. There are 17 residues in the CDR3. The germline gives CDR1 LNHDA, CDR2 SQIVND (reference sequence). V was pared by 9 bases and J by 0 bases, with 21 bases between.

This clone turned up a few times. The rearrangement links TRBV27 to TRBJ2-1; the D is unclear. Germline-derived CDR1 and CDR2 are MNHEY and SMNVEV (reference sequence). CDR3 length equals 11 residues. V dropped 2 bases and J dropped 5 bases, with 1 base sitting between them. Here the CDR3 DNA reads TGTGCCAGCAGTTTAAACAATGAGCAGTTCTTC. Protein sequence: CASSLNNEQFF.

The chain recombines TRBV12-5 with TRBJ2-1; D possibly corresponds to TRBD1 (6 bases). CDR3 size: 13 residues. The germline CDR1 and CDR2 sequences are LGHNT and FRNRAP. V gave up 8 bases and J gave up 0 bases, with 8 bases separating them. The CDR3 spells CASQDSSYNEQFF. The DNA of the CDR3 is TGTGCTAGTCAGGACAGCTCCTACAATGAGCAGTTCTTC.

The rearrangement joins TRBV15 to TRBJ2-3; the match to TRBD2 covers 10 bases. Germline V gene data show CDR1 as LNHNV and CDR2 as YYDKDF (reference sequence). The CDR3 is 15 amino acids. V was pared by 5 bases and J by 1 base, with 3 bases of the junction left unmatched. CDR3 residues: CATSPSGRGTDTQYF. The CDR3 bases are TGTGCCACCAGCCCGAGCGGGAGGGGCACAGATACGCAGTATTTT.

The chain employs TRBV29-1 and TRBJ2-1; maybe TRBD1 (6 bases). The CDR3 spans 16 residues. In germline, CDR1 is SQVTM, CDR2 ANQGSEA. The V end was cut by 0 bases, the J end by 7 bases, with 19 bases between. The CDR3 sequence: CSVEDSRAGVRNEQFF. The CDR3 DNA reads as TGCAGCGTTGAAGATAGTAGGGCAGGGGTCCGTAATGAGCAGTTCTTC.

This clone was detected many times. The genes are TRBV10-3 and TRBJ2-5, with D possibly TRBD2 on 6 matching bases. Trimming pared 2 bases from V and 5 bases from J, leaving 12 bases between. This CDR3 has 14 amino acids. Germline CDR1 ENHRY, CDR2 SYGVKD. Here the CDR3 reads CAISERGLGETQYF. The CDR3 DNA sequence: TGTGCCATCAGTGAGAGGGGACTCGGGGAGACCCAGTACTTC.